This is a list of T cell receptor beta chains from one sample in a study of shared clonotypes between healthy human individuals. Sequenced by immunoSEQ multiplex PCR; TCRdb stores in-frame clones only, minus some. The data contain 2 million to 2.5 million clones, approximately 94% of them singletons. Sample: naive CD8+ T cells from PBMCs. The source of these receptors is a man between 18 and 29 years old in good health. Some clones in this sample may be carry-over from other donors' samples. Both conserved end residues are part of each CDR3. The D gene is left open where the match is weak. Clone sizes are given selectively: once, few, many, or a class where the clone is expanded.

J gene	V gene	CDR3 length	clone size	D gene	CDR3 DNA	CDR3 protein
TRBJ2-3	TRBV25-1	16	-	TRBD1	TGTGCCAGCAGTGAAAAAGACAGGGGGTACTCAGATACGCAGTATTTT	CASSEKDRGYSDTQYF
TRBJ1-1	TRBV4-1	12	-	-	TGCGCCAGCAGCCAAGTGGGGGGCGAAGCTTTCTTT	CASSQVGGEAFF
TRBJ2-2	TRBV9	14	-	TRBD1	TGTGCCAGCAGCGGGACAGGGGCGAACGGGGAGCTGTTTTTT	CASSGTGANGELFF
TRBJ1-5	TRBV5-1	13	-	-	TGCGCCAGCAGCTTCGGCCCAAATCAGCCCCAGCATTTT	CASSFGPNQPQHF
TRBJ1-1	TRBV9	15	-	-	TGTGCCAGCAGCGTAGATAACTTCGGAGGGACTGAAGCTTTCTTT	CASSVDNFGGTEAFF
TRBJ2-5	TRBV28	13	-	-	TGTGCCAGCAGTTTATATCTCGGCGAGACCCAGTACTTC	CASSLYLGETQYF
TRBJ2-7	TRBV7-9	13	-	TRBD2	TGTGCCAGCAGCTTAGGGGGGAGGGACGAGCAGTACTTC	CASSLGGRDEQYF
TRBJ1-5	TRBV2	16	-	TRBD1	TGTGCCAGCAGCGGGACAGGGATGGGGGGCAATCAGCCCCAGCATTTT	CASSGTGMGGNQPQHF
TRBJ1-1	TRBV7-9	11	-	-	TGTGCCAGCAGCTTAGGGGACACGGCTTTCTTT	CASSLGDTAFF
TRBJ2-5	TRBV6-5	14	-	-	TGTGCCAGCAGTTACGGCCCTTACCCGGAGACCCAGTACTTC	CASSYGPYPETQYF
TRBJ1-2	TRBV4-3	15	-	-	TGCGCCAGCAGCCAAGATCGGGAGGACGGCTATGGCTACACCTTC	CASSQDREDGYGYTF
TRBJ2-7	TRBV9	15	-	TRBD2	TGTGCCAGCAGCCCCGGGACTAGGTTACTCTACGAGCAGTACTTC	CASSPGTRLLYEQYF
TRBJ2-1	TRBV28	16	-	TRBD2	TGTGCCAGCAGTTCGTCGGGAGGCCTGTCCTACAATGAGCAGTTCTTC	CASSSSGGLSYNEQFF
TRBJ2-1	TRBV19	17	once	TRBD2	TGTGCCAGTAGTATAGCCTCGGCGGGAGGGCCGAACAATGAGCAGTTCTTC	CASSIASAGGPNNEQFF
TRBJ2-5	TRBV27	15	-	-	TGTGCCAGCAGTTTGAGCTGGGGCAGGGCCGAGACCCAGTACTTC	CASSLSWGRAETQYF
TRBJ2-4	TRBV28	12	-	TRBD1	TGTGCCAGCAGCTGGGGACAGATTATTCAGTACTTC	CASSWGQIIQYF
TRBJ1-2	TRBV14	16	-	-	TGTGCCAGCAGCCAAACGACCCTGGACAGCTACTATGGCTACACCTTC	CASSQTTLDSYYGYTF
TRBJ1-2	TRBV30	15	-	TRBD1	TGTGCCTGGAGTTCCCGGGACAGGGGGCTCTATGGCTACACCTTC	CAWSSRDRGLYGYTF
TRBJ1-5	TRBV6-5	15	-	TRBD1	TGTGCCAGCAGCGACAGGGTAGTAGGCAATCAGCCCCAGCATTTT	CASSDRVVGNQPQHF
TRBJ2-1	TRBV11-1	16	-	TRBD2	TGTGCCAGCAGGACTAAAGGGGCGGGAGATTACAATGAGCAGTTCTTC	CASRTKGAGDYNEQFF
TRBJ2-7	TRBV29-1	14	-	-	TGCAGCGTTGTAACGGGAGTAAGATCGGCCGAGCAGTACTTC	CSVVTGVRSAEQYF
TRBJ1-1	TRBV9	15	-	-	TGTGCCAGCAGCGTAGGAGGGGGTTTCAACACTGAAGCTTTCTTT	CASSVGGGFNTEAFF
TRBJ1-2	TRBV10-1	14	few	-	TGCGCCAGCAGTGACAACAGGGATGACTATGGCTACACCTTC	CASSDNRDDYGYTF
TRBJ1-1	TRBV13	18	-	TRBD1	TGTGCCAGCAGCTTAGCCCGTTTACAAATCCCGGGACAGTTTTACGCTTTCTTT	CASSLARLQIPGQFYAFF
TRBJ2-7	TRBV14	13	once	-	TGTGCCAGCAGCCAGGGTAGGGTTGACGAGCAGTACTTC	CASSQGRVDEQYF
TRBJ1-5	TRBV7-2	14	-	-	TGTGCCAGCAGCTTAGCGGGACATAATCAGCCCCAGCATTTT	CASSLAGHNQPQHF
TRBJ2-2	TRBV29-1	14	once	-	TGCAGTACTACAGATACAACGCGCACCGGGGAGCTGTTTTTT	CSTTDTTRTGELFF
TRBJ2-3	TRBV27	20	-	TRBD2	TGTGCCAGCAGTTTATCCCCCTCGAGACTAGCGGGACGAGGCACAGATACGCAGTATTTT	CASSLSPSRLAGRGTDTQYF
TRBJ2-7	TRBV7-8	15	once	-	TGTGCCAGCAGCTCATACCGGGACGGCTCCTACGAGCAGTACTTC	CASSSYRDGSYEQYF
TRBJ2-7	TRBV10-3	13	-	-	TGTGCCATCAGTGTGGAACGGTCCTACGAGCAGTACTTC	CAISVERSYEQYF
TRBJ1-5	TRBV7-6	15	-	-	TGTGCCAGCAGCCCCGGGCGGGGGTTCAATCAGCCCCAGCATTTT	CASSPGRGFNQPQHF
TRBJ2-7	TRBV2	13	-	TRBD1	TGTGCCAGCAGGGACAGGGGGGTCTACGAGCAGTACTTC	CASRDRGVYEQYF
TRBJ2-7	TRBV27	15	-	TRBD2	TGTGCCAGCAGGAGCGGGAGAGGAGCGCCCTACGAGCAGTACTTC	CASRSGRGAPYEQYF
TRBJ2-1	TRBV7-9	15	-	TRBD2	TGTGCCAGCAGCCCGCCGACTAGCGGGAGCGATGAGCAGTTCTTC	CASSPPTSGSDEQFF
TRBJ1-1	TRBV9	13	-	-	TGTGCCAGCAGCTCACCAGCGAACACTGAAGCTTTCTTT	CASSSPANTEAFF
TRBJ2-3	TRBV7-9	15	-	TRBD1	TGTGCCAGCAGGGGAACAGGGGATTCTAGAGATACGCAGTATTTT	CASRGTGDSRDTQYF
TRBJ2-2	TRBV29-1	15	-	TRBD2	TGCAGCGTTGAGCTTACTAGCGCCTTGACCGGGGAGCTGTTTTTT	CSVELTSALTGELFF
TRBJ2-1	TRBV6-5	15	-	-	TGTGCCAGCAGTCCCGGGACATTCACCTACAATGAGCAGTTCTTC	CASSPGTFTYNEQFF
TRBJ1-5	TRBV28	18	-	TRBD1	TGTGCCAGCAGTTACCCACCCCGCGGGACAGAACTCAATCAGCCCCAGCATTTT	CASSYPPRGTELNQPQHF
TRBJ1-6	TRBV6-6	13	-	-	TGTGCCAGCGAGGGAATGAATAATTCACCCCTCCACTTT	CASEGMNNSPLHF
TRBJ1-2	TRBV27	14	once	-	TGTGCCAGCAGTTTCTCTGTATGGACGGATGGCTACACCTTC	CASSFSVWTDGYTF
TRBJ2-7	TRBV12-2	15	-	-	TGTGCAAGTCCCCGAGACAGGCCAAGCTCCTACGAGCAGTACTTC	CASPRDRPSSYEQYF
TRBJ2-1	TRBV27	18	-	TRBD2	TGTGCCAGCAGTTTAGGGGTCGGACTAGCGGACACCTACAATGAGCAGTTCTTC	CASSLGVGLADTYNEQFF
TRBJ2-1	TRBV28	15	once	TRBD2	TGTGCCAGCAGTCCCGAGGTAGCGGGAGTCGATGAGCAGTTCTTC	CASSPEVAGVDEQFF
TRBJ2-2	TRBV7-8	16	-	-	TGTGCCAGCAGCTGGCCCTGGGAGACCTGGGGCGGGGAGCTGTTTTTT	CASSWPWETWGGELFF
TRBJ1-1	TRBV9	15	-	-	TGTGCCAGCAGCGTAGGGTCGGGGCGGAACACTGAAGCTTTCTTT	CASSVGSGRNTEAFF
TRBJ1-1	TRBV9	14	-	-	TGTGCCAGCAGCGTAGCGGGGACCAACACTGAAGCTTTCTTT	CASSVAGTNTEAFF
TRBJ2-1	TRBV10-2	14	-	-	TGCGCCAGCAGTGACGGGTATCCCTACAATGAGCAGTTCTTC	CASSDGYPYNEQFF
TRBJ1-1	TRBV4-1	15	-	TRBD1	TGCGCTAGCAGCCCTGGACAGGGATTTATCCCTGAAGCTTTCTTT	CASSPGQGFIPEAFF
TRBJ1-1	TRBV27	14	-	-	TGTGCCAGCAGTTTGCGGGGGCCAAACACTGAAGCTTTCTTT	CASSLRGPNTEAFF
TRBJ1-1	TRBV5-1	14	few	-	TGCGCCAGCAGCTTGGCCGGGTTGGAAGCTGAAGCTTTCTTT	CASSLAGLEAEAFF
TRBJ2-7	TRBV7-9	15	-	TRBD2	TGTGCCAGCAGCGCACCTAGCGGGAGGGACTACGAGCAGTACTTC	CASSAPSGRDYEQYF
TRBJ1-5	TRBV19	14	few	-	TGTGCCAGTAGTATACAGGGGTACAATCAGCCCCAGCATTTT	CASSIQGYNQPQHF
TRBJ1-2	TRBV11-2	15	-	-	TGTGCCAGCAGCTCTTATGGTACCCAGCTCTATGGCTACACCTTC	CASSSYGTQLYGYTF
TRBJ2-1	TRBV9	15	-	-	TGTGCCAGCAGCGACCGAGGGGGTACCTACAATGAGCAGTTCTTC	CASSDRGGTYNEQFF